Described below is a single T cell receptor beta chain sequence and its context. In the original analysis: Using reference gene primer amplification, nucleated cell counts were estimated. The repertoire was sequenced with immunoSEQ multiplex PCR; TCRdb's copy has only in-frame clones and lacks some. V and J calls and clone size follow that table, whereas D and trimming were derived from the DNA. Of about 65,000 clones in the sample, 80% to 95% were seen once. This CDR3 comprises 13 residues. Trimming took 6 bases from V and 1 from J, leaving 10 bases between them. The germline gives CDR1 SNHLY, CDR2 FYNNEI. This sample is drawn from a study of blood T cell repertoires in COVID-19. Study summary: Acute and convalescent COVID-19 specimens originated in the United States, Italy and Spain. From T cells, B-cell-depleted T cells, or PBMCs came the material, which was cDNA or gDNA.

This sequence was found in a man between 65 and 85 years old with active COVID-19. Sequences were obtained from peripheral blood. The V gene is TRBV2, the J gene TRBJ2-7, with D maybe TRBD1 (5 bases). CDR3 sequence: CASRATASYEQYF. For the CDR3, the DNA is TGTGCCAGCAGGGCGACAGCTTCCTACGAGCAGTACTTC.